This TCR beta chain was documented in a study of neoadjuvant nivolumab and ipilimumab in lung cancer. Study conclusions and caveats: Resected tumors had greater TCR richness and clonality than uninvolved lung.

On this clone: What it recognizes is unknown.

Germline CDR1 SGHRS, CDR2 YFSETQ. There are 14 residues in the CDR3. Trimming removed 0 bases from V and 6 bases from J, with 10 bases in between. Using immunoSEQ multiplex PCR, the repertoire was profiled, and TCRdb retains in-frame clones only, with some absent. This table has tens of thousands of clones, approximately 90% appearing once. J is TRBJ1-5 and V is TRBV5-1; the D gene is possibly TRBD1 (6 bases). The starting material was peripheral blood, obtained after neoadjuvant nivolumab, alone or with ipilimumab, at or shortly before surgery. The receptor's source is an adult with non-small cell lung cancer. The CDR3 spells CASSLGGASQPQHF. The CDR3, as DNA: TGCGCCAGCAGCTTGGGGGGGGCATCTCAGCCCCAGCATTTT.